This T cell receptor (beta chain) was documented in a study of beta chain features in type 1 diabetes. Study overall: The study found patients and healthy donors alike in age, gender and cell yields.

Reverse transcription of all isolated RNA meant that expressed TCRB transcripts were sequenced. Only in-frame clones appear in the TCRdb table, and some are missing; sequencing was by immunoSEQ multiplex PCR. The table has 350,000 to 400,000 clones, roughly 15% seen once; the top ten hold approximately 0.019%. This clone was counted between two and nine times. Its specificity is unknown. Germline CDR1 and CDR2: SGHTA and FQGNSA. Trimming took off 3 bases at V and 4 bases at J, with 12 bases between the two ends. The CDR3 has 14 residues. Study-wide results and limits: The study found moderately but significantly shorter TCRB CDR3s in all four CD4+ subsets of Type 1 diabetes patients. Whatever favoring of shorter templates PCR might show would apply equally to patients and controls.

This sequence originates from a woman aged 18-29 years in good health. The chain links TRBV7-2 to TRBJ2-5; perhaps TRBD1 as D (5 bases). Material for sequencing was naive CD4+ T cells from blood. The CDR3 sequence: CASSLSRVRETQYF. Written as DNA, the CDR3 is TGTGCCAGCAGCTTGTCCAGGGTACGAGAGACCCAGTACTTC. The entire variable domain, with the rest obtained from reference TRBV7-2 and TRBJ2-5, is as follows: GAGVSQSPSNKVTEKGKDVELRCDPISGHTALYWYRQSLGQGLEFLIYFQGNSAPDKSGLPSDRFSAERTGGSVSTLTIQRTQQEDSAVYLCASSLSRVRETQYFGPGTRLLVL.